The 12 T cell receptor beta chains given below trace back to one sample, sequenced in a study of blood T cell repertoires in COVID-19. Assay used: immunoSEQ multiplex PCR; TCRdb lists only in-frame clones, some missing. Of 50,000 to 55,000 clones in the sample, 86% are singletons; the top ten hold 20% to 25%. Sequences were obtained from peripheral blood. The receptors come from an elderly woman with acute or convalescent COVID-19.

The genes are TRBV25-1 and TRBJ2-2; 11 positions match TRBD2. Looked up from germline, CDR1 is MGHDK and CDR2 is SYGVNS. CDR3 length: 15 residues. The junction had 8 bases not matched to a gene; V was cut back by 4 bases and J by 10 bases. CDR3 protein: CASSAKTSGALELFF. As DNA, the CDR3 is TGTGCCAGCAGTGCCAAGACTAGCGGGGCCTTGGAGCTGTTTTTT. The full variable domain, its missing parts supplied by reference TRBV25-1 and TRBJ2-2, is EADIYQTPRYLVIGTGKKITLECSQTMGHDKMYWYQQDPGMELHLIHYSYGVNSTEKGDLSSESTVSRIRTEHFPLTLESARPSHTSQYLCASSAKTSGALELFFGEGSRLTVL.

This rearrangement joins TRBV6-5 to TRBJ2-2; the D gene is possibly TRBD2 (6 bases). Between the trimmed V and J ends, which lost 2 bases and 6 bases, there was a span of 13 bases. The CDR3 is 15 amino acids. From germline, CDR1 is MNHEY and CDR2 SVGAGI. This CDR3 is CASSYRRDPPGELFF. The CDR3, as DNA: TGTGCCAGCAGTTACAGGCGGGATCCCCCCGGGGAGCTGTTTTTT.

The V gene is TRBV27, the J gene TRBJ2-2; TRBD2 agrees at 11 bases. V lost 6 bases and J lost 0; bases outside the gene matches: 3. Looked up from germline, CDR1 is MNHEY and CDR2 is SMNVEV (reference sequence). There are 16 residues in the CDR3. CDR3 DNA sequence: TGTGCCAGCAGGGTAGCGGGAGGGCCGAACACCGGGGAGCTGTTTTTT. Protein: CASRVAGGPNTGELFF.

The V gene is TRBV6-1, the J gene TRBJ1-4; 10 nucleotides agree with TRBD1. The germline V gene encodes CDR1 MNHNS and CDR2 SASEGT. CDR3 length: 15 amino acids. The V segment lost 3 bases and the J segment 9 bases; nucleotides outside the gene matches: 7. The CDR3 protein is CASSDTGTGAQKLFF. The CDR3 DNA reads TGTGCCAGCAGTGATACCGGGACAGGGGCCCAAAAACTGTTTTTT.

The chain recombines TRBV2 with TRBJ1-1; no definite D call. The CDR3 runs to 15 residues. Germline loops: CDR1 SNHLY, CDR2 FYNNEI. Trimming took off 4 bases at V and 1 base at J, with 13 bases between the two ends. The CDR3 nucleotides read TGTGCCAGCAGTGCCGACTCCGGAGGGAACACTGAAGCTTTCTTT. Its protein product is CASSADSGGNTEAFF.

The rearrangement joins TRBV2 to TRBJ2-1; tentative D call: TRBD2 (6 bases). Trimming removed 8 bases at V and 6 bases at J, with 20 bases between. Looked up from germline, CDR1 is SNHLY and CDR2 is FYNNEI. There are 15 residues in the CDR3. The CDR3: CASLWEAGRRNEQFF. In DNA form, the CDR3 reads TGTGCCAGCCTTTGGGAGGCAGGGCGGCGCAATGAGCAGTTCTTC. The variable domain in full, completed from reference TRBV2 and TRBJ2-1, reads EPEVTQTPSHQVTQMGQEVILRCVPISNHLYFYWYRQILGQKVEFLVSFYNNEISEKSEIFDDQFSVERPDGSNFTLKIRSTKLEDSAMYFCASLWEAGRRNEQFFGPGTRLTVL.

The V gene is TRBV19, the J gene TRBJ1-5; 7 positions agree with TRBD1. V lost 1 base to trimming and J lost 7 bases; unmatched junction nucleotides: 7. Germline V gives CDR1 LNHDA, CDR2 SQIVND (reference sequence). This CDR3 is built from 15 residues. The CDR3 sequence is CASSIVVRGQQPQHF. Here the CDR3 DNA reads TGTGCCAGTAGTATAGTGGTCAGGGGACAGCAGCCCCAGCATTTT.

Here the CDR3 DNA reads TGTGCTAGTGGTTTGGGACACAGGGGACCCGGGGTTTCACCCCTCCACTTT. Translated, it gives CASGLGHRGPGVSPLHF. V and J are TRBV12-5 and TRBJ1-6, with 7 bases fitting TRBD1. The CDR3 totals 17 residues. V lost 1 base to trimming and J lost 9 bases; unmatched junction nucleotides: 12. Germline CDR1 LGHNT, CDR2 FRNRAP.

This clone was recorded once. The CDR3 nucleotides read TGTGCCAGCAGTTACTCGAAGAACGGCAGGGGAGCTTTCTTT. This translates into CASSYSKNGRGAFF. The chain employs TRBV6-5 and TRBJ1-1; tentatively, D is TRBD1 (6 bases). Trimming took 0 bases from V and 10 from J, leaving 15 bases between them. Germline values: CDR1 MNHEY, CDR2 SVGAGI. This CDR3 region has 14 residues.

This chain links TRBV5-5 with TRBJ2-3, with TRBD2 matching 7 bases. Germline V lookup: CDR1 SGHKS, CDR2 YYEKEE (reference sequence). This CDR3 contains 15 residues. J lost 4 bases, V lost 5 bases, and 10 bases had no gene match. CDR3 DNA sequence: TGTGCCAGCAGTCTTTCGGGACTAAGTTCAGATACGCAGTATTTT. It specifies CASSLSGLSSDTQYF.

This chain uses TRBV9 with TRBJ2-1; D is undetermined. Germline CDR1 reads SGDLS; CDR2 reads YYNGEE. This CDR3 has 13 residues. V lost 3 bases and J 8 bases, leaving 12 bases between the germline ends. CDR3: CASSAVGSYEQFF. The CDR3 bases are TGTGCCAGCAGCGCCGTAGGTAGCTATGAGCAGTTCTTC.

The chain is built from TRBV2 and TRBJ1-5; 7 bases match TRBD1. The V segment lost 3 bases and the J segment 4 bases; nucleotides outside the gene matches: 3. CDR1 is SNHLY, CDR2 FYNNEI, per germline. The CDR3 sequence is 14 residues long. The CDR3 here is CASSESGGNQPQHF. CDR3 sequence (DNA): TGTGCCAGCAGTGAGTCAGGGGGGAATCAGCCCCAGCATTTT.